The 5 T cell receptor beta chains presented below share a single source sample, sequenced in a study of OX40 agonist ivuxolimab in advanced cancers. Sequencing used immunoSEQ multiplex PCR; TCRdb keeps in-frame clones, though not all of them. Seen here are tens of thousands of clones, 70% to 90% observed once, and the top ten hold 0.3% to 0.35%. The sample was CD4+ or CD8+ T cells sorted from blood, taken in a trial of the OX40 agonist ivuxolimab. The receptors originated from an adult with an advanced solid tumor such as melanoma, head and neck, liver or kidney cancer.

The chain couples TRBV7-9 to TRBJ1-2; D ambiguous. Trimming cost V 5 bases and J 0 bases, with 25 bases left between them. The CDR3 is 19 residues long. Germline lookup yields CDR1 SEHNR and CDR2 FQNEAQ (reference sequence). The CDR3 DNA is TGTGCCAGCAGCCGTCGACCTTTTGGGGAAAGGAAATCTAACTATGGCTACACCTTC. It encodes CASSRRPFGERKSNYGYTF.

The chain uses TRBV7-3 and TRBJ2-1; D gene unclear. V was shortened by 5 bases and J by 0 bases, with 5 bases between the two germline ends. The germline V gene has CDR1 SGHTA and CDR2 FQGTGA. The CDR3 runs to 13 residues. This chain's CDR3 is CASSLSSYNEQFF. The CDR3 region has the DNA TGTGCCAGCAGCCTCTCCTCCTACAATGAGCAGTTCTTC.

This clone was counted only a few times. The rearrangement uses TRBV4-2 and TRBJ1-2; no clear D. Germline-derived CDR1 and CDR2 are LGHNA and YNFKEQ. Trimming removed 0 bases from V and 4 bases from J, with 3 bases in between. This CDR3 has 12 residues. The CDR3 DNA follows: TGTGCCAGCAGCCAAGACACCTATGGCTACACCTTC. Translating it yields CASSQDTYGYTF.

This clone was counted only a few times. The chain employs TRBV18 and TRBJ1-2; D might be TRBD1 (6 bases). The V gene's germline CDR1 is KGHSH and CDR2 LQKENI. The CDR3 covers 16 residues. V shed 0 bases and J shed 5 bases, with 16 bases lying between them. CDR3 region: CASSPPGRGRGYGYTF. CDR3 DNA sequence: TGTGCCAGCTCACCACCGGGCAGGGGAAGAGGGTATGGCTACACCTTC.

This chain connects TRBV18 to TRBJ1-2; D not certain. The CDR3 has 13 amino acids. V gave up 3 bases and J gave up 4 bases, with 9 bases separating them. Germline-derived CDR1 and CDR2 are KGHSH and LQKENI. In DNA, the CDR3 is TGTGCCAGCTCACCTGACCTTATCTATGGCTACACCTTC. Its translation is CASSPDLIYGYTF. The whole variable domain, remainder taken from reference TRBV18 and TRBJ1-2, is NAGVMQNPRHLVRRRGQEARLRCSPMKGHSHVYWYRQLPEEGLKFMVYLQKENIIDESGMPKERFSAEFPKEGPSILRIQQVVRGDSAAYFCASSPDLIYGYTFGSGTRLTVV.